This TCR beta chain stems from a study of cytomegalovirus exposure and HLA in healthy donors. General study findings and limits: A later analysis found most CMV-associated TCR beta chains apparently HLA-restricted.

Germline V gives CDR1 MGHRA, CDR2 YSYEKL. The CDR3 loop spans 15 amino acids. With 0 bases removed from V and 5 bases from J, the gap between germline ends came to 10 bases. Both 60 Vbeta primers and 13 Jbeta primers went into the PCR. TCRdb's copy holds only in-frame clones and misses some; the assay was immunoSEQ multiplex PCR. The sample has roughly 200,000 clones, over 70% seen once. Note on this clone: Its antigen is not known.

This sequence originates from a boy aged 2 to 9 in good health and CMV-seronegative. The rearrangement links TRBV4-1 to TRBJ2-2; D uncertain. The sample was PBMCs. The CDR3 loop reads CASSQEDKATGELFF. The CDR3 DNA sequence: TGCGCCAGCAGCCAAGAGGATAAAGCGACCGGGGAGCTGTTTTTT.